A single sample is the source of the 20 T cell receptor beta chains below, sequenced in a study of cytomegalovirus exposure and HLA in healthy donors. Primers: 60 Vbeta forward and 13 Jbeta reverse. This table comes from immunoSEQ multiplex PCR, and its TCRdb copy is limited to in-frame clones, with some not included. Of about 120,000 clones listed, less than 80% were seen once; the top ten hold around 4%. Sequenced: PBMCs. These receptors were collected from a man aged 25-45 years in good health and CMV-seronegative.

This clone appeared once. The chain carries TRBV7-3 and TRBJ2-3; TRBD2 matches at 10 bases. The CDR3 is 15 residues long. The germline V gene encodes CDR1 SGHTA and CDR2 FQGTGA. V was clipped by 3 bases and J by 5 bases; unmatched bases: 5. This chain's CDR3 is CASSFSGGSGDTQYF. The CDR3 DNA sequence: TGTGCCAGCAGCTTTAGCGGGGGGAGTGGAGATACGCAGTATTTT.

CDR3 DNA sequence: TGTGCCAGCAGTGGGACAGGTCAGGGGACAGATACGCAGTATTTT. Translation: CASSGTGQGTDTQYF. V usage is TRBV25-1 and J usage is TRBJ2-3, with 7 nucleotides matching TRBD1. V shed 4 bases, J shed 3 bases, and the junction held 7 bases outside the gene matches. The CDR3 has 15 residues. Looked up from germline, CDR1 is MGHDK and CDR2 is SYGVNS.

V usage is TRBV5-1 and J usage is TRBJ1-2; TRBD1 is a possible D gene (5 bases). The CDR3 is made up of 14 amino acids. The V end lost 5 bases, the J end lost 4 bases, and 15 bases lay between the germline ends. CDR1 and CDR2 from the germline V gene are SGHRS and YFSETQ. The chain's CDR3 is CASRADPGGYGYTF. DNA of the CDR3: TGCGCCAGCAGAGCAGACCCGGGGGGCTATGGCTACACCTTC.

The chain uses TRBV6-1 and TRBJ2-6, with no clear D. Germline values: CDR1 MNHNS, CDR2 SASEGT. V lost 0 bases to trimming and J lost 0 bases, with 3 bases between them. There are 15 residues in the CDR3. The DNA for the CDR3 is TGTGCCAGCAGTGAAGCCCACTCTGGGGCCAACGTCCTGACTTTC. This gives the protein CASSEAHSGANVLTF.

V is TRBV6-1 and J is TRBJ2-1; D is perhaps TRBD2 (5 bases). V lost 4 bases and J lost 14, with 12 bases in between. This CDR3 has 11 amino acids. Germline CDR1 and CDR2: MNHNS and SASEGT. CDR3 DNA: TGTGCCAGCAGTGGTTATAGCGTGGAGTTCTTC. It codes for CASSGYSVEFF.

V and J are TRBV28 and TRBJ2-7; TRBD1 is a possible D gene (6 bases). The CDR3 consists of 11 residues. Per germline, CDR1 MDHEN and CDR2 SYDVKM. V lost 8 bases and J 7 bases, leaving 12 bases between the germline ends. CDR3 residues: CASHTQGEQYF. As DNA, the CDR3 is TGTGCCAGCCATACCCAGGGGGAGCAGTACTTC.

V is TRBV27 and J is TRBJ1-4; a weak D match, TRBD1 (5 bases). The CDR3 totals 14 residues. Germline CDR1 is MNHEY and CDR2 is SMNVEV (reference sequence). V was cut by 2 bases and J by 7 bases, with 11 bases left in between. DNA of the CDR3: TGTGCCAGCAGTTTAAGGGGCGCTGGTGAAAAACTGTTTTTT. It encodes CASSLRGAGEKLFF.

The chain is built from TRBV6-6 and TRBJ2-2; possibly TRBD1 for D (6 bases). The ends were cut back, 0 bases at V and 7 bases at J, with 12 bases in the middle. This CDR3 comprises 15 residues. Germline lookup yields CDR1 MNHNY and CDR2 SVGAGI (reference sequence). CDR3 region: CASSYSSHRVGELFF. CDR3 bases: TGTGCCAGCAGTTACTCGTCTCACAGGGTCGGGGAGCTGTTTTTT.

The J gene is TRBJ2-5, the V gene TRBV5-4; D gene ambiguous. V was shortened by 0 bases and J by 4 bases, with 7 bases between the two germline ends. The CDR3 spans 13 residues. Germline V lookup: CDR1 SGHNT, CDR2 YYREEE (reference sequence). The CDR3 reads CASSLVPVETQYF. The CDR3 DNA reads TGTGCCAGCAGCTTGGTCCCGGTAGAGACCCAGTACTTC.

The chain couples TRBV7-3 to TRBJ2-3; D ambiguous. Per the germline V gene, CDR1 is SGHTA and CDR2 is FQGTGA. Trimming cost V 6 bases and J 3 bases, with 19 bases left between them. The CDR3 has 16 amino acids. CDR3 DNA: TGTGCCAGCAGTCGCGCCTTGCTAGGAAAAACAGATACGCAGTATTTT. The encoded protein is CASSRALLGKTDTQYF.

The chain combines TRBV7-2 with TRBJ2-7, with 7 bases identical to TRBD1. The junction had 7 bases not matched to a gene; V was cut back by 5 bases and J by 0 bases. CDR1 SGHTA and CDR2 FQGNSA come from the germline V gene. The CDR3 totals 15 residues. CDR3 nucleotides: TGTGCCAGCAGCCAAGGGGGACAGAGCTCCTACGAGCAGTACTTC. This codes for CASSQGGQSSYEQYF.

This rearrangement joins TRBV6-5 to TRBJ1-2; D is possibly TRBD1 (6 bases). Per germline, CDR1 MNHEY and CDR2 SVGAGI. The CDR3 loop spans 13 amino acids. V lost 6 bases and J lost 8, with 16 bases in between. The CDR3: CASSDLRGGGYTF. The CDR3 DNA reads TGTGCCAGCAGCGACCTCAGGGGCGGGGGCTACACCTTC.

CDR3: CASSLGGGNHNEQFF. The CDR3 DNA follows: TGTGCCAGCAGCTTAGGCGGGGGCAACCACAATGAGCAGTTCTTC. The rearrangement joins TRBV11-3 to TRBJ2-1; a possible D gene is TRBD2 (7 bases). Germline V gives CDR1 SGHNT, CDR2 YENEEA. The CDR3 has 15 amino acids. V was cut by 1 base and J by 5 bases, with 12 bases left in between.

This clone has a handful of counts. The chain employs TRBV11-2 and TRBJ2-7; D is uncertain. The V end was cut by 5 bases, the J end by 12 bases, with 14 bases between. The CDR3 has 11 residues. The germline V gene encodes CDR1 SGHAT and CDR2 FQNNGV. In nucleotides, the CDR3 is TGTGCCAGCAGCCCCGACCGGGTCCGGTACTTC. Translation: CASSPDRVRYF.

The chain is built from TRBV7-8 and TRBJ2-5; 10 nucleotides align to TRBD2. This CDR3 contains 14 residues. Germline CDR1 reads SGHVS; CDR2 reads FQNEAQ. After removal of 4 bases from V and 11 bases from J, the junction contained 10 bases not matched to a gene. This CDR3 is CASSWSGGAGEQYF. The CDR3 DNA reads as TGTGCCAGCAGCTGGAGCGGGGGGGCTGGAGAGCAGTACTTC.

This clone has a single count. This chain connects TRBV7-9 to TRBJ1-3, with a possible D match to TRBD1 (5 bases). The CDR3 spans 16 residues. Germline V gene sequence: CDR1 SEHNR, CDR2 FQNEAQ (reference sequence). Trimming shortened V by 0 bases and J by 4 bases, and 13 bases separated the two germline ends. CDR3 residues: CASSLALGLTGNTIYF. CDR3 sequence (DNA): TGTGCCAGCAGCTTAGCCTTGGGGCTCACCGGAAACACCATATATTTT.

The chain combines TRBV4-3 with TRBJ2-3, with 10 bases identical to TRBD2. CDR3 length: 16 residues. Trimming at V came to 2 bases and at J to 5 bases, leaving 7 bases not matched to a gene. CDR1 and CDR2 (germline): LGHNA, YSLEER. The CDR3 sequence: CASSQRSGGAIDTQYF. The CDR3 nucleotides are TGCGCCAGCAGCCAAAGGAGCGGGGGGGCCATAGATACGCAGTATTTT.

J is TRBJ2-7 and V is TRBV11-2; TRBD1 aligns across 9 bases. The CDR3 covers 15 residues. J was trimmed by 3 bases and V by 0 bases; bases with no gene match: 3. Germline lookup yields CDR1 SGHAT and CDR2 FQNNGV. The CDR3 reads CASSLEGTGFYEQYF. The CDR3 nucleotides read TGTGCCAGCAGCTTAGAAGGGACAGGGTTCTACGAGCAGTACTTC.

The V call is TRBV27, the J call TRBJ1-2; 10 positions agree with TRBD1. Germline CDR1 MNHEY, CDR2 SMNVEV (reference sequence). With V trimmed by 6 bases and J by 8 bases, 6 bases remained unmatched. CDR3 length equals 13 residues. The DNA for the CDR3 is TGTGCCAGCAGCAGACAGGGGGCGCAAGGCTACACCTTC. It encodes CASSRQGAQGYTF.

The chain recombines TRBV7-2 with TRBJ2-7; TRBD1 matches at 12 bases. The CDR3 has 16 amino acids. V lost 5 bases, J lost 2 bases, and 7 bases stayed unmatched. In germline, CDR1 is SGHTA, CDR2 FQGNSA. CDR3: CASSPGTGGPTYEQYF. CDR3 DNA: TGTGCCAGCAGCCCCGGGACAGGGGGCCCTACCTACGAGCAGTACTTC.